This record covers a single T cell receptor (beta chain). As yet, its antigen is unknown. This record belongs to a study of naive CD8 T cells in extremely preterm neonates. Regarding the study as a whole: Relative to older groups, preterm infants had shorter, less trimmed CDR3s with fewer N additions. Term neonates approximately 0.4%, young children less than 0.035%, adults roughly 0.0095%; preterm neonates shared around 2.5%.

Germline-derived CDR1 and CDR2 are LGHNA and YSLEER. V was pared by 4 bases and J by 8 bases, with 17 bases between. The CDR3 sequence is 14 residues long. Here immunoSEQ multiplex PCR was the method, and the copy in TCRdb shows in-frame clones only, minus some. The sample includes 5,500 to 6,000 clones, just under 97% of them seen just once. J is TRBJ1-1 and V is TRBV4-3; D not certain. Sequenced input: naive CD8+ T cells from blood. The receptor comes from a human donor in good health. The CDR3 DNA sequence: TGCGCCAGCAGCCTCTCCCCCGGGGTTTCCGAAGCTTTCTTT. It encodes CASSLSPGVSEAFF.